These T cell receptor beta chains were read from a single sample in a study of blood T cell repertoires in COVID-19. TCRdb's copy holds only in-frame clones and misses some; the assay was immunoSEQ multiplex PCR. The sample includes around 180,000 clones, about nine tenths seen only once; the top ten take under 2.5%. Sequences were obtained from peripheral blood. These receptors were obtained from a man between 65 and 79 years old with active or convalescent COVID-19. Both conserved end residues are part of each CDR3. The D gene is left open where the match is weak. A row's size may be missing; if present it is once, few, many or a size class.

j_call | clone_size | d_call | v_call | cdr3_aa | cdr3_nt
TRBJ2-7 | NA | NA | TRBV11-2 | CASSLRTQTSYEQYF | TGTGCCAGCAGCTTAAGGACTCAGACCTCCTACGAGCAGTACTTC
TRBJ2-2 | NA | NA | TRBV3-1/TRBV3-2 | CASSPEPGELFF | TGTGCCAGCAGCCCGGAGCCCGGGGAGCTGTTTTTT
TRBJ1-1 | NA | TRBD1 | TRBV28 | CASSDGAGQGREAFF | TGTGCCAGCAGTGACGGCGCGGGACAGGGTAGAGAAGCTTTCTTT
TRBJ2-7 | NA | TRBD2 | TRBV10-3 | CAISPAAGGYEQYF | TGTGCCATCAGCCCCGCAGCGGGAGGCTACGAGCAGTACTTC
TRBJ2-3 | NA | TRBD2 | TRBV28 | CASSFSTSGSTDTQYF | TGTGCCAGCAGTTTCTCGACTAGCGGGAGCACAGATACGCAGTATTTT
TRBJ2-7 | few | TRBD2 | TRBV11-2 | CASTRGGTYEQYF | TGTGCCAGCACCCGCGGGGGGACCTACGAGCAGTACTTC
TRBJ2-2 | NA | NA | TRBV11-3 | CASSLTGVNTGELFF | TGTGCCAGCAGCTTGACCGGGGTGAACACCGGGGAGCTGTTTTTT
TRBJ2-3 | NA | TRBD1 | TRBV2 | CASSGQGYADTQYF | TGTGCCAGCTCCGGACAGGGTTACGCAGATACGCAGTATTTT
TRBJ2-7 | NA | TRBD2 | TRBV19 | CASSMVGREQYF | TGTGCCAGTAGTATGGTCGGGAGGGAGCAGTACTTC
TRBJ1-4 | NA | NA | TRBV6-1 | CASSEAPGLREKLFF | TGTGCCAGCAGTGAAGCGCCCGGGTTACGGGAAAAACTGTTTTTT
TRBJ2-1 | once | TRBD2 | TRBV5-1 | CASRAGVNEQFF | TGCGCCAGCAGGGCGGGAGTAAATGAGCAGTTCTTC
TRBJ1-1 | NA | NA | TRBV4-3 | CASSQAVVMANTEAFF | TGCGCCAGCAGCCAAGCTGTGGTAATGGCGAACACTGAAGCTTTCTTT
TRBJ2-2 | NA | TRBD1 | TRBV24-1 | CATSDPSVTGGRDTGELFF | TGTGCCACCAGTGACCCCTCGGTGACAGGGGGCCGGGACACCGGGGAGCTGTTTTTT
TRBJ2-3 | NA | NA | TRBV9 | CASSVGLASNTDTQYF | TGTGCCAGCAGCGTAGGGCTAGCGAGTAACACAGATACGCAGTATTTT
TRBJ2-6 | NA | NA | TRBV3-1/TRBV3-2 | CASSQEIYSGANVLTF | TGTGCCAGCAGCCAAGAAATTTACTCTGGGGCCAACGTCCTGACTTTC
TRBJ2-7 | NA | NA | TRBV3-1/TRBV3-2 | CASSQGGGIYEQYF | TGTGCCAGCAGCCAAGGGGGGGGCATCTACGAGCAGTACTTC
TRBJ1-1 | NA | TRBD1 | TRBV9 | CASSVAQGGTEAFF | TGTGCCAGCAGCGTGGCACAGGGGGGCACTGAAGCTTTCTTT
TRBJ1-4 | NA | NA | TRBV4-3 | CASSQVGGVVEKLFF | TGCGCCAGCAGCCAAGTAGGGGGGGTTGTGGAAAAACTGTTTTTT
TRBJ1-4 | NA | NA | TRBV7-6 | CASSLTDSSGNEKLFF | TGTGCCAGCAGCCTAACGGACAGTTCGGGGAATGAAAAACTGTTTTTT
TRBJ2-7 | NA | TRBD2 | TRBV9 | CASSVTGEGRLEQYF | TGTGCCAGCAGCGTCACTGGGGAGGGCCGGCTCGAGCAGTACTTC
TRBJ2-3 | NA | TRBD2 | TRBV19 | CASSRGLAGSADTQYF | TGTGCCAGTAGTAGGGGACTAGCGGGAAGCGCAGATACGCAGTATTTT
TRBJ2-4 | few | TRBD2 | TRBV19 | CASSTTSVRDKNIQYF | TGTGCCAGTAGTACGACTAGCGTTAGGGATAAAAACATTCAGTACTTC
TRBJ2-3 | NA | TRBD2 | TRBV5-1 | CASSVTSGGALADTQYF | TGCGCCAGCAGCGTGACTAGCGGGGGAGCTCTGGCAGATACGCAGTATTTT
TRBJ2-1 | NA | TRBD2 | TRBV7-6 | CASAGLAVDNEQFF | TGTGCCTCCGCGGGACTAGCGGTTGACAATGAGCAGTTCTTC
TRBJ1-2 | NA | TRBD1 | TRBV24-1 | CATSDPGTGGAGYTF | TGTGCCACCAGTGATCCCGGGACAGGGGGCGCTGGCTACACCTTC
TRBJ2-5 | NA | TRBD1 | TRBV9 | CASSRTGGAGTQYF | TGTGCCAGCAGCAGAACAGGGGGCGCAGGGACCCAGTACTTC
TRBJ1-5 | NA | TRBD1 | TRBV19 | CASSIGQGTGQPQHF | TGTGCCAGTAGTATCGGACAGGGGACGGGTCAGCCCCAGCATTTT
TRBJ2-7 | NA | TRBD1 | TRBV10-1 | CASRQGVPSYEQYF | TGCGCCAGCCGGCAGGGGGTCCCCAGCTACGAGCAGTACTTC
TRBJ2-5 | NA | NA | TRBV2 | CASSGGRGGETQYF | TGTGCCAGCAGTGGGGGGCGAGGGGGAGAGACCCAGTACTTC
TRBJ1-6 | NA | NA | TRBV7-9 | CASSLPGTAYNSPLHF | TGTGCCAGCAGCTTACCCGGGACTGCCTATAATTCACCCCTCCACTTT
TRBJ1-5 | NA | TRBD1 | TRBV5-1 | CASSLTGGSQPQHF | TGCGCCAGCAGCTTGACAGGGGGCTCTCAGCCCCAGCATTTT
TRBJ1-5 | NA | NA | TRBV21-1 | CASSKEETGYQPQHF | TGTGCCAGCAGCAAAGAAGAGACAGGGTATCAGCCCCAGCATTTT
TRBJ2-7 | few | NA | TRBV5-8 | CASSPQGNYEQYF | TGTGCCAGCAGCCCACAGGGCAACTACGAGCAGTACTTC
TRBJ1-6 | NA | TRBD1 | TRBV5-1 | CASSSQGAENSPLHF | TGCGCCAGCAGCTCACAGGGGGCTGAAAATTCACCCCTCCACTTT
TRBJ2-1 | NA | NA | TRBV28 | CASRGLDNEQFF | TGTGCCAGCAGGGGGCTCGACAATGAGCAGTTCTTC
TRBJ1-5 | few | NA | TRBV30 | CAWSPLEGGQPQHF | TGTGCCTGGAGTCCCCTGGAGGGAGGTCAGCCCCAGCATTTT
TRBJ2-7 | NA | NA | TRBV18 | CASSPPTGWGAYEQYF | TGTGCCAGCTCACCACCGACTGGTTGGGGGGCCTACGAGCAGTACTTC
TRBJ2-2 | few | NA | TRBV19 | CASSMRLPNTGELFF | TGTGCCAGTAGTATGCGGCTTCCGAACACCGGGGAGCTGTTTTTT
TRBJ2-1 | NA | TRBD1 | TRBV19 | CAISFRDSDYNEQFF | TGTGCCATTTCTTTCCGGGACAGTGATTACAATGAGCAGTTCTTC